A single sample gave rise to the 30 T cell receptor beta chains below, sequenced in a study of T cell repertoires in cytomegalovirus infection. TCRdb fed the reads into MiXCR, producing one record per CDR3 protein. The table has about 250,000 distinct CDR3 sequences, 9% to 15% seen once. Sequences were obtained from PBMCs. All receptors derive from a human donor in good health (CMV status not recorded). Some clones in this sample may be carry-over from other donors' samples.

There are many counts of this clonotype. V gene TRBV7-2 combines with J gene TRBJ2-3; possibly TRBD2 for D (6 bases). This CDR3 spans 17 amino acids. Germline CDR1 and CDR2: SGHTA and FQGNSA. The V and J ends lost 2 bases and 0 bases respectively, with 15 bases between them. CDR3 nucleotides: TGTGCCAGCAGCTTATCTCGGGACTGGACTAGCACAGATACGCAGTATTTT. It translates to CASSLSRDWTSTDTQYF.

This clonotype was observed many times. V usage is TRBV5-1 and J usage is TRBJ2-7; 9 nucleotides line up with TRBD1. V was clipped by 1 base and J by 5 bases; unmatched bases: 4. The CDR3 consists of 14 residues. The germline CDR1 and CDR2 sequences are SGHRS and YFSETQ. The CDR3 DNA reads as TGCGCCAGCAGCTTGTGGACAGGGGCGAACGAGCAGTACTTC. Its translation: CASSLWTGANEQYF.

This clonotype was observed many times. The chain carries TRBV5-6 and TRBJ1-1; weak D call: TRBD1 (6 bases). Germline CDR1 is SGHDT and CDR2 is YYEEEE. The CDR3 totals 15 residues. Deletions cut 4 bases from V and 0 bases from J, with 13 bases between. The CDR3 DNA follows: TGTGCCAGCAGCCCCACAGGGAACTTGAACACTGAAGCTTTCTTT. Translating gives CASSPTGNLNTEAFF.

The chain uses TRBV20-1 and TRBJ2-1; the D is unclear. From germline, CDR1 is DFQATT and CDR2 SNEGSKA (reference sequence). The CDR3 is 16 amino acids. V lost 0 bases and J 1 base, leaving 13 bases between the germline ends. CDR3 loop: CSARDSRPLSYNEQFF. The CDR3 coding sequence is TGCAGTGCTAGAGATTCAAGGCCTTTATCCTACAATGAGCAGTTCTTC.

This clonotype occurred many times. The J gene is TRBJ1-5, the V gene TRBV4-3, with D perhaps matching TRBD1 (5 bases). Trimming removed 2 bases at V and 3 bases at J, with 11 bases between. The CDR3 sequence is 15 residues long. Germline V gene lookup returns CDR1 LGHNA and CDR2 YSLEER. The CDR3 here is CASSQLLQANQPQHF. The CDR3 nucleotides read TGCGCCAGCAGCCAATTACTACAGGCCAATCAGCCCCAGCATTTT.

V usage is TRBV11-2 and J usage is TRBJ1-2, with D uncertain. The V gene lost 3 bases and the J gene lost 8 bases, with 13 bases spanning the gap. Germline CDR1 is SGHAT and CDR2 is FQNNGV. The CDR3 length is 13 residues. CDR3: CASSFDPLGGYTF. The CDR3 bases are TGTGCCAGCAGCTTCGACCCCCTGGGGGGCTACACCTTC.

V gene TRBV10-3 combines with J gene TRBJ2-3; 14 nucleotides align to TRBD2. This CDR3 is built from 16 residues. Losses at the gene ends were 3 bases for V and 4 bases for J; bases not matched to a gene: 3. In germline, CDR1 is ENHRY, CDR2 SYGVKD. The CDR3 sequence is CAISDSGLAGADTQYF. The DNA of the CDR3 is TGTGCCATCAGTGACTCGGGACTAGCGGGGGCAGATACGCAGTATTTT.

This clonotype has at least ten counts. The chain couples TRBV7-2 to TRBJ2-1, with 10 bases that match TRBD2. This CDR3 comprises 15 residues. J gave up 7 bases and V 0 bases, and 3 bases lay outside the gene matches. The germline V gene has CDR1 SGHTA and CDR2 FQGNSA. The chain's CDR3 is CASSLASGRSNEQFF. The CDR3 coding sequence is TGTGCCAGCAGCTTAGCTAGCGGGAGGTCGAATGAGCAGTTCTTC.

This clonotype was seen ten or more times. V gene TRBV11-3 combines with J gene TRBJ1-1; weak D call: TRBD1 (5 bases). Trimming cost V 7 bases and J 3 bases, with 24 bases left between them. The CDR3 totals 17 residues. CDR1 is SGHNT, CDR2 YENEEA, per germline. CDR3 sequence reads: CASNKNGAGSLDTEAFF. The CDR3 DNA is TGTGCCAGCAACAAAAATGGGGCAGGGTCCCTGGACACTGAAGCTTTCTTT.

The chain carries TRBV5-1 and TRBJ1-6; 9 bases line up with TRBD1. The CDR3 contains 15 residues. V trimming: 4 bases; J trimming: 9 bases; junction bases outside the gene matches: 8. CDR1 and CDR2 from the germline V gene are SGHRS and YFSETQ. CDR3 in amino acids: CASSIQQGAGSPLHF. The CDR3 bases are TGCGCCAGCAGCATACAACAGGGGGCTGGTTCACCCCTCCACTTT.

In its sample, this clonotype was seen many times. The CDR3 DNA reads TGTGCCAGCAGCCCGAGCCGCGGCAGGTACACTGAAGCTTTCTTT. It is translated as CASSPSRGRYTEAFF. This chain joins TRBV5-4 and TRBJ1-1; D gene unclear. Per germline, CDR1 SGHNT and CDR2 YYREEE (reference sequence). The germline V and J ends were trimmed by 4 bases and 3 bases, with 16 bases remaining between them. The CDR3 extends over 15 amino acids.

This clonotype was detected ten times or more. The CDR3 here is CASSLLAGSNTEAFF. The CDR3 DNA follows: TGTGCCAGCAGTTTATTAGCCGGATCCAACACTGAAGCTTTCTTT. The V gene is TRBV28, the J gene TRBJ1-1; D is unclear. V was cut by 1 base and J by 2 bases, with 11 bases left in between. CDR3 length: 15 amino acids. Germline values: CDR1 MDHEN, CDR2 SYDVKM.

This clonotype came up many times. The chain has TRBV7-2 and TRBJ2-1; 9 nucleotides line up with TRBD1. Germline-derived CDR1 and CDR2 are SGHTA and FQGNSA. Losses at the gene ends were 5 bases for V and 9 bases for J; bases not matched to a gene: 2. The CDR3 consists of 12 residues. The DNA for the CDR3 is TGTGCCAGCAGCACACAGGGGGCTGAGCAGTTCTTC. This translates into CASSTQGAEQFF.

The rearrangement links TRBV9 to TRBJ2-1, with TRBD2 identical over 8 bases. The CDR3 is 17 amino acids. V shed 4 bases and J 6 bases; nucleotides not matched to a gene: 15. Germline V gene lookup returns CDR1 SGDLS and CDR2 YYNGEE. The DNA for the CDR3 is TGTGCCAGCAGCCCCTATCAAAGCGGGAGTATTTCCAATGAGCAGTTCTTC. Translating gives CASSPYQSGSISNEQFF.

This clonotype appeared many times. The chain joins TRBV19 to TRBJ2-1; 12 positions agree with TRBD2. Looked up from germline, CDR1 is LNHDA and CDR2 is SQIVND (reference sequence). Losses at the gene ends were 5 bases for V and 2 bases for J; bases not matched to a gene: 4. The CDR3 has 16 residues. DNA of the CDR3: TGTGCCAGTAGTCCCGGACTAGCGGGAACCTACAATGAGCAGTTCTTC. This gives the protein CASSPGLAGTYNEQFF.

This clonotype has a count of ten or more. The chain employs TRBV6-1 and TRBJ2-5; D gene uncertain. V dropped 4 bases and J dropped 1 base, with 7 bases sitting between them. Germline lookup yields CDR1 MNHNS and CDR2 SASEGT. The CDR3 runs 13 residues. DNA for the CDR3: TGTGCCAGCAGTGCGACATTCCAAGAGACCCAGTACTTC. It translates to CASSATFQETQYF.

The rearrangement joins TRBV20-1 to TRBJ1-2; the D gene is possibly TRBD1 (5 bases). Germline CDR1 is DFQATT and CDR2 is SNEGSKA (reference sequence). Trimming stripped 5 bases from V and 4 bases from J, with 11 bases between. The CDR3 sequence is 12 residues long. CDR3 residues: CSARRESYGYTF. CDR3 DNA sequence: TGCAGTGCTCGCAGGGAGAGCTATGGCTACACCTTC.

This clonotype was seen repeatedly, ten times or more. The V gene is TRBV7-8, the J gene TRBJ2-3; 12 bases fit TRBD2. The CDR3 loop spans 20 amino acids. J gave up 2 bases and V 3 bases, and 15 bases lay outside the gene matches. From germline, CDR1 is SGHVS and CDR2 FQNEAQ. CDR3: CASSFPRTLAGGRLTDTQYF. The CDR3 DNA sequence: TGTGCCAGCAGCTTCCCGCGGACACTAGCGGGGGGTCGACTCACAGATACGCAGTATTTT.

This clonotype was found a few times. The V call is TRBV29-1, the J call TRBJ2-1; no clear D gene. In germline, CDR1 is SQVTM, CDR2 ANQGSEA. V shed 6 bases and J shed 7 bases, with 13 bases lying between them. The CDR3 spans 12 residues. In nucleotides, the CDR3 is TGCAGCGTCGCAAGAAACCTTAATGAGCAGTTCTTC. Translating gives CSVARNLNEQFF.

For this clonotype: The junction and the germline gene differ at one end; a read error may be behind it. This chain joins TRBV12-3 or TRBV12-4 and TRBJ1-1; no clear D gene. The CDR3 loop spans 11 amino acids. CDR3: CASSLGTGFSF. The CDR3 DNA follows: TGTGCCAGCAGTTTAGGGACCGGCTTCTCCTTT.

This clonotype was counted a few times. The rearrangement joins TRBV20-1 to TRBJ2-1, with 7 bases identical to TRBD2. The CDR3 runs to 15 residues. Germline-derived CDR1 and CDR2 are DFQATT and SNEGSKA (reference sequence). After removal of 4 bases from V and 4 bases from J, the junction contained 10 bases not matched to a gene. The CDR3 coding sequence is TGCAGTGCTAAGGGAGCGGGACTTAGTTACAATGAGCAGTTCTTC. Protein product: CSAKGAGLSYNEQFF.

This chain links TRBV2 with TRBJ2-7; D may be TRBD2 (7 bases). V was clipped by 0 bases and J by 6 bases, with 12 bases between them. Germline-derived CDR1 and CDR2 are SNHLY and FYNNEI. The CDR3 contains 14 residues. The DNA for the CDR3 is TGTGCCAGCAGTGAAGCGCGGGGGCCTGGCGAGCAGTACTTC. It is translated as CASSEARGPGEQYF. The whole variable domain, filled in from reference TRBV2 and TRBJ2-7, reads EPEVTQTPSHQVTQMGQEVILRCVPISNHLYFYWYRQILGQKVEFLVSFYNNEISEKSEIFDDQFSVERPDGSNFTLKIRSTKLEDSAMYFCASSEARGPGEQYFGPGTRLTVT.

This clonotype was seen ten or more times. The chain has TRBV7-2 and TRBJ2-2; 7 nucleotides line up with TRBD1. The CDR3 spans 13 residues. Trimming removed 8 bases from V and 4 bases from J; junction bases left unmatched: 4. Germline CDR1 reads SGHTA; CDR2 reads FQGNSA. The CDR3 coding sequence is TGTGCCAGCGGGACAGATCTCACCGGGGAGCTGTTTTTT. It encodes CASGTDLTGELFF.

Here the CDR3 reads CSVEEGASGNTIYF. The CDR3 nucleotides read TGCAGCGTTGAGGAGGGGGCTTCTGGAAACACCATATATTTT. This chain uses TRBV29-1 with TRBJ1-3; 7 nucleotides agree with TRBD1. CDR1 and CDR2 (germline): SQVTM, ANQGSEA. The J segment lost 1 base and the V segment lost 3 bases, leaving 3 bases of the junction unmatched. This CDR3 is 14 amino acids long.

The chain joins TRBV7-3 to TRBJ2-7, with 7 bases matching TRBD2. Looked up from germline, CDR1 is SGHTA and CDR2 is FQGTGA. V shed 4 bases and J 6 bases; nucleotides not matched to a gene: 12. The CDR3 covers 15 residues. In nucleotides, the CDR3 is TGTGCCAGCAGCTCGGGGGGACCCTCAGGCTCCGAGCAGTACTTC. The encoded protein is CASSSGGPSGSEQYF.

This clonotype was seen repeatedly, ten times or more. CDR3 DNA: TGTGCCAGCAGTCCCGGACAGGGAATCTACGAGCAGTACTTC. Its translation: CASSPGQGIYEQYF. The chain carries TRBV12-3 or TRBV12-4 and TRBJ2-7; TRBD1 matches at 8 bases. J gave up 3 bases and V 5 bases, and 6 bases lay outside the gene matches. The CDR3 extends over 14 amino acids.

This clonotype has only a few counts. The J gene is TRBJ2-5, the V gene TRBV15; TRBD2 matches at 8 bases. Germline trimming cut 3 bases from V and 6 bases from J; bases unmatched to any gene: 9. This CDR3 spans 15 amino acids. Germline CDR1 LNHNV, CDR2 YYDKDF (reference sequence). The CDR3 nucleotides are TGTGCCACCAGCAGGGAAAGCGGGAGTTTCCAGACCCAGTACTTC. It encodes CATSRESGSFQTQYF.

This sequence joins TRBV5-1 and TRBJ2-1; no firm D call. Germline values: CDR1 SGHRS, CDR2 YFSETQ. The CDR3 spans 15 residues. Deletions cut 0 bases from V and 0 bases from J, with 7 bases between. The CDR3 nucleotides read TGCGCCAGCAGCTTGGGGAGCGCCTCCTACAATGAGCAGTTCTTC. Its translation is CASSLGSASYNEQFF.

The sample holds many counts of this clonotype. This chain links TRBV7-2 with TRBJ2-7; D is unresolved. Germline V CDR1 and CDR2: SGHTA, FQGNSA. Trimming removed 1 base from V and 6 bases from J, with 1 base in between. This CDR3 has 10 amino acids. The CDR3 nucleotides read TGTGCCAGCAGCTTAGGCGAGCAGTACTTC. It translates to CASSLGEQYF. The complete variable domain, with remaining parts taken from reference TRBV7-2 and TRBJ2-7, reads GAGVSQSPSNKVTEKGKDVELRCDPISGHTALYWYRQSLGQGLEFLIYFQGNSAPDKSGLPSDRFSAERTGGSVSTLTIQRTQQEDSAVYLCASSLGEQYFGPGTRLTVT.

This clonotype was seen ten or more times. The chain uses TRBV7-2 and TRBJ2-3, with D possibly TRBD2 on 6 matching bases. V lost 5 bases to trimming and J lost 3 bases, with 15 bases between them. The CDR3 extends over 15 amino acids. The germline V gene encodes CDR1 SGHTA and CDR2 FQGNSA. The CDR3 is CASSRGGRKTDTQYF. CDR3 in DNA: TGTGCCAGCAGCCGTGGAGGGAGAAAAACAGATACGCAGTATTTT.